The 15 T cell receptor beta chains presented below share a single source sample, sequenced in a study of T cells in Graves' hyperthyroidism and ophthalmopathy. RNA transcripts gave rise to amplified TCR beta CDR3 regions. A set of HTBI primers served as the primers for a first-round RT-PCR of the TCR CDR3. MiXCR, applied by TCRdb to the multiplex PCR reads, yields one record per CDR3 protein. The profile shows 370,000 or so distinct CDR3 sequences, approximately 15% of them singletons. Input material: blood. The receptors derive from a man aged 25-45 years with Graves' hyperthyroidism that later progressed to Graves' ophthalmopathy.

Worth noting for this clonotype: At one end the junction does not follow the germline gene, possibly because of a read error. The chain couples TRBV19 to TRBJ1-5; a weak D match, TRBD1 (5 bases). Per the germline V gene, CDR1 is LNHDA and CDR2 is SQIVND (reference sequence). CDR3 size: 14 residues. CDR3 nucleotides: TGTGCCAGTAGTATAGGCCAGGGCAAACAGCCCCAGCATTTT. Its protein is CASSIGQGKQPQHF.

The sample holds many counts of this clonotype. CDR3: CASSSRDRDENIQYF. CDR3 in DNA: TGTGCCAGCAGCTCCCGGGACAGGGATGAGAACATTCAGTACTTC. V usage is TRBV11-3 and J usage is TRBJ2-4; the match to TRBD1 covers 9 bases. V lost 4 bases and J lost 7; bases outside the gene matches: 8. The germline CDR1 and CDR2 sequences are SGHNT and YENEEA. The CDR3 sequence is 15 residues long.

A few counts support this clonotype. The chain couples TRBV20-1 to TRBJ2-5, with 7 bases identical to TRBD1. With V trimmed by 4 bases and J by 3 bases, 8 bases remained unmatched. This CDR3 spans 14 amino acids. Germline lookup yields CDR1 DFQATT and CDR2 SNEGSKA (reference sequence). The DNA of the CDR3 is TGCAGTGCTATGCCGGGACAGAGTAAAGAGACCCAGTACTTC. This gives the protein CSAMPGQSKETQYF.

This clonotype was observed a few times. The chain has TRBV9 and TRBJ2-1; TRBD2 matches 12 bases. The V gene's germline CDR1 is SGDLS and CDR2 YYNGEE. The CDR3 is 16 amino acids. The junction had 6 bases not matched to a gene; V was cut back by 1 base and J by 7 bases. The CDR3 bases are TGTGCCAGCAGCGTATCCCCTCTAGCGGGGGGGAATGAGCAGTTCTTC. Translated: CASSVSPLAGGNEQFF.

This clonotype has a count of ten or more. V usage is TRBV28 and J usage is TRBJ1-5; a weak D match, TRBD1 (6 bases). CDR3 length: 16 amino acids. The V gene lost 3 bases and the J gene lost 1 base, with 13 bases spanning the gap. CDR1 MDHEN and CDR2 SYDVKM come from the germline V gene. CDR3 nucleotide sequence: TGTGCCAGCAGTTTCGAGGGACATAGAAGCAATCAGCCCCAGCATTTT. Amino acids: CASSFEGHRSNQPQHF.

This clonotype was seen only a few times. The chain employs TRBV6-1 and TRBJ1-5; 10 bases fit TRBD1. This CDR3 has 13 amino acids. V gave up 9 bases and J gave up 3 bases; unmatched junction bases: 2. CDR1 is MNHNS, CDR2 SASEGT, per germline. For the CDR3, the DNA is TGTGCCAGTGGGACAGGGGACAATCAGCCCCAGCATTTT. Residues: CASGTGDNQPQHF.

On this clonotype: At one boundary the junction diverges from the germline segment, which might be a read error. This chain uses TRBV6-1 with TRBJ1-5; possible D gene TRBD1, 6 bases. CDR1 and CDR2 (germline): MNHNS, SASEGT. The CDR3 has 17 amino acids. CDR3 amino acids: CAGSPGRGGYSNQPQHF. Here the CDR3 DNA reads TGTGCCGGCAGCCCCGGGAGGGGGGGGTATAGCAATCAGCCCCAGCATTTT.

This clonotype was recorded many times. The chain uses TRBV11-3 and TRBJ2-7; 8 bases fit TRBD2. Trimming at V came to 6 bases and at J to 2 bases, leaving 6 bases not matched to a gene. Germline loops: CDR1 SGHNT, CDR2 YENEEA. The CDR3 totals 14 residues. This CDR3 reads CASSQAGGPYEQYF. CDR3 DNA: TGTGCCAGCAGTCAGGCGGGGGGACCCTACGAGCAGTACTTC.

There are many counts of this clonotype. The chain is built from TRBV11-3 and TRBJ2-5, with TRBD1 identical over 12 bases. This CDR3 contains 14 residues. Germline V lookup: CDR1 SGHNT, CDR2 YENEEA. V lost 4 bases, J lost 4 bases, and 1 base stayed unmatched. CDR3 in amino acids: CASSSGQGAETQYF. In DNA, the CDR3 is TGTGCCAGCAGCTCGGGACAGGGGGCAGAGACCCAGTACTTC.

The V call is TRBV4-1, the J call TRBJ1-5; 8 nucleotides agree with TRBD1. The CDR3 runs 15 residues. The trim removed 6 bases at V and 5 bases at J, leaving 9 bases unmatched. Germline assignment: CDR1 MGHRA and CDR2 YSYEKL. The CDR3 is CASSLKGQGDQPQHF. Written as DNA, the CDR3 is TGCGCCAGCAGTCTAAAAGGACAGGGAGATCAGCCCCAGCATTTT.

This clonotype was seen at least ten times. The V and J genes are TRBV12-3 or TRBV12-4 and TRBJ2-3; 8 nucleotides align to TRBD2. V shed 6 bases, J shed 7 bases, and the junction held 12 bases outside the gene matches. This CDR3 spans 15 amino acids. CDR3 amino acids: CASSPLATGGNTQYF. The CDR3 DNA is TGTGCCAGCAGCCCACTAGCGACGGGAGGGAATACGCAGTATTTT.

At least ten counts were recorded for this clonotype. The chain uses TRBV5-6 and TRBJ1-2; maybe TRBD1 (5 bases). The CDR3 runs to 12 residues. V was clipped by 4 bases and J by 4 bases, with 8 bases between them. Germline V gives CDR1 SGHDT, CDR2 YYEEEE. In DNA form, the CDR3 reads TGTGCCAGCAGCGGAGACAGCTATGGCTACACCTTC. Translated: CASSGDSYGYTF.

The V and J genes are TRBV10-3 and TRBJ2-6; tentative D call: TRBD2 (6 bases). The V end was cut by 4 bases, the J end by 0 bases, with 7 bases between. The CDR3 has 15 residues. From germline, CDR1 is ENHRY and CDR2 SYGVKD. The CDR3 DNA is TGTGCCATCAGTGCCGGGAGCTCTGGGGCCAACGTCCTGACTTTC. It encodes CAISAGSSGANVLTF.

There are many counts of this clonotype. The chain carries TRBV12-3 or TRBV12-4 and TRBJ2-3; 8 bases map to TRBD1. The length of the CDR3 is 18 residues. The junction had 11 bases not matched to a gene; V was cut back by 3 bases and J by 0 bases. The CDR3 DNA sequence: TGTGCCAGCAGTTTTACTTTAGGACAGGGTATTAGCACAGATACGCAGTATTTT. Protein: CASSFTLGQGISTDTQYF.

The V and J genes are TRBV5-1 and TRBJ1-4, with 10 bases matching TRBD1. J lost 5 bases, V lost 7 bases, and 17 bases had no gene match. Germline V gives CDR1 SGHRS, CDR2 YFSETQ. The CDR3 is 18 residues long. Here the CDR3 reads CASAKGQGSLNRNEKLFF. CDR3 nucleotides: TGCGCCAGCGCCAAGGGACAGGGGAGCTTGAACCGGAATGAAAAACTGTTTTTT.